This passage covers 25 T cell receptor beta chains from one sample sequenced in a study of vaccination and CD4 T cells after COVID-19. Their antigens remain unidentified. As to treatment: 10-day PBMC culture with coronavirus spike peptide pools or control peptides (ViraFEST assay). The Oncomine TCR Beta short-read assay was applied to DNA of cultured CD4+ T cells. TCRdb re-called the PCR reads through MiXCR, storing one row per CDR3 protein. The sample records 13,000 or so distinct CDR3 sequences, 58% being singletons. The specimen was cultured CD4+ T cells from blood, collected after SARS-CoV-2 vaccination. The receptors stem from a human donor with COVID-19.

The table lists this clonotype with a count of one. The chain uses TRBV7-2 and TRBJ1-2; 10 bases map to TRBD1. After removal of 6 bases from V and 7 bases from J, the junction contained 8 bases not matched to a gene. The CDR3 is 14 amino acids. Germline-derived CDR1 and CDR2 are SGHTA and FQGNSA. The CDR3 DNA reads TGTGCCAGCAGGGGGACAGGGGTTTTGTCTGGCTACACCTTC. Protein: CASRGTGVLSGYTF.

This rearrangement joins TRBV10-3 to TRBJ1-2; 11 bases are shared with TRBD1. Germline-derived CDR1 and CDR2 are ENHRY and SYGVKD. Germline trimming cut 7 bases from V and 7 bases from J; bases unmatched to any gene: 5. The CDR3 spans 13 residues. DNA for the CDR3: TGTGCCATCACCGGACAGGGGGCCTTTGGCTACACCTTC. Its protein is CAITGQGAFGYTF.

The V call is TRBV2, the J call TRBJ2-5; 7 nucleotides agree with TRBD1. This CDR3 contains 15 residues. J was trimmed by 2 bases and V by 6 bases; bases with no gene match: 9. Per the germline V gene, CDR1 is SNHLY and CDR2 is FYNNEI. For the CDR3, the DNA is TGTGCCAGCAGGTTCCTGACAGGGCGACAAGAGACCCAGTACTTC. Translating gives CASRFLTGRQETQYF.

The chain joins TRBV5-4 to TRBJ1-1; D not certain. Trimming removed 0 bases from V and 5 bases from J, with 11 bases in between. Germline V gene lookup returns CDR1 SGHNT and CDR2 YYREEE (reference sequence). The CDR3 consists of 14 residues. The CDR3 nucleotides are TGTGCCAGCAGCTTGGGGGCGGTAGGGACTGAAGCTTTCTTT. Protein sequence: CASSLGAVGTEAFF.

The chain is built from TRBV6-1 and TRBJ1-2, with D unresolved. V lost 6 bases and J 2 bases, leaving 19 bases between the germline ends. Germline CDR1 is MNHNS and CDR2 is SASEGT. The CDR3 covers 16 residues. The CDR3 region has the DNA TGTGCCAGCAGCCAAGGTCGGGGAATTGGCAACTATGGCTACACCTTC. Translation gives CASSQGRGIGNYGYTF.

This clonotype was found a few times. The CDR3 region is CAISDGWGRKDEQYF. The CDR3 nucleotides are TGTGCCATCAGTGATGGGTGGGGACGGAAAGACGAGCAGTACTTC. The V gene is TRBV10-3, the J gene TRBJ2-7; D may match TRBD1 or TRBD2 (5 bases each). The V gene's germline CDR1 is ENHRY and CDR2 SYGVKD. The CDR3 covers 15 residues. Trimming took off 3 bases at V and 5 bases at J, with 17 bases between the two ends.

The CDR3 reads CASRIQGRNQPQHF. CDR3 DNA sequence: TGTGCCAGCAGGATACAGGGGAGGAATCAGCCCCAGCATTTT. The V and J genes are TRBV2 and TRBJ1-5, with TRBD1 matching 7 bases. V dropped 6 bases and J dropped 4; count of bases not matched to a gene: 6. The CDR3 contains 14 residues. CDR1 and CDR2 from the germline V gene are SNHLY and FYNNEI.

V usage is TRBV7-3 and J usage is TRBJ2-2; no reliable D call. The V end was cut by 3 bases, the J end by 7 bases, with 9 bases between. Germline CDR1 and CDR2: SGHTA and FQGTGA. This CDR3 has 13 amino acids. CDR3 amino acids: CASSLGYDGELFF. As DNA, the CDR3 is TGTGCCAGCAGCTTGGGCTACGACGGGGAGCTGTTTTTT.

J is TRBJ2-7 and V is TRBV30; D possibly corresponds to TRBD1 (5 bases). Germline V lookup: CDR1 GTSNPN, CDR2 SVGIG (reference sequence). The CDR3 sequence is 12 residues long. Trimming cost V 4 bases and J 0 bases, with 7 bases left between them. The CDR3 protein is CAWMTDSYEQYF. The CDR3 region has the DNA TGTGCCTGGATGACAGACTCCTACGAGCAGTACTTC.

The rearrangement uses TRBV20-1 and TRBJ2-5, with 9 bases identical to TRBD2. This CDR3 comprises 14 residues. CDR1 and CDR2 from the germline V gene are DFQATT and SNEGSKA (reference sequence). Here the CDR3 DNA reads TGCAGCGCTGGGTCGGCGGGGGGGCGTGAGACCCAGTACTTC. This sequence encodes CSAGSAGGRETQYF.

This clonotype has only one observation. The chain has TRBV2 and TRBJ2-2; 11 bases are a match to TRBD1. The V gene end was trimmed by 6 bases and the J gene end by 4 bases; junction bases not matched to a gene: 1. CDR1 and CDR2 from the germline V gene are SNHLY and FYNNEI. CDR3 size: 14 residues. The CDR3 loop is CASRGQGVTGELFF. As DNA, the CDR3 is TGTGCCAGCAGGGGACAGGGGGTCACCGGGGAGCTGTTTTTT.

The chain is built from TRBV20-1 and TRBJ1-2; D remains ambiguous. The CDR3 totals 13 residues. V lost 0 bases, J lost 6 bases, and 11 bases lay in between. Germline V gene data show CDR1 as DFQATT and CDR2 as SNEGSKA (reference sequence). The CDR3 DNA sequence: TGCAGTGCTAGAGATCCGGGGTTCAATGGCTACACCTTC. It translates to CSARDPGFNGYTF.

V and J are TRBV6-5 and TRBJ2-7; TRBD2 is a possible D gene (6 bases). The V end lost 4 bases, the J end lost 8 bases, and 18 bases lay between the germline ends. Germline-derived CDR1 and CDR2 are MNHEY and SVGAGI. The CDR3 covers 14 residues. CDR3 DNA: TGTGCCAGCAGTTCCGGCGGGATGACGGGCCAGCAGTACTTC. Protein product: CASSSGGMTGQQYF.

The rearrangement uses TRBV20-1 and TRBJ2-3; no clear D. Trimming left V 3 bases short and J 5 bases short, with 6 bases between. The CDR3 sequence is 11 residues long. CDR1 and CDR2 (germline): DFQATT, SNEGSKA (reference sequence). For the CDR3, the DNA is TGCAGTGCTAGTGGCGAAGATACGCAGTATTTT. Protein: CSASGEDTQYF.

This clonotype has a handful of counts. The rearrangement joins TRBV12-3 or TRBV12-4 to TRBJ2-5; no clear D gene. The CDR3 sequence is 11 residues long. V lost 5 bases to trimming and J lost 2 bases, with 3 bases between them. CDR3 DNA: TGTGCCAGCAGTCTTCAAGAGACCCAGTACTTC. Residues: CASSLQETQYF.

This chain joins TRBV5-6 and TRBJ2-3; D call uncertain. V was clipped by 9 bases and J by 1 base, with 12 bases between them. The CDR3 runs to 13 residues. Looked up from germline, CDR1 is SGHDT and CDR2 is YYEEEE. CDR3 sequence (DNA): TGTGCCACCAATAAGGTCGGCACAGATACGCAGTATTTT. This encodes CATNKVGTDTQYF.

The rearrangement joins TRBV12-3 or TRBV12-4 to TRBJ1-3; D is ambiguous. CDR3 length: 14 residues. The V and J ends lost 6 bases and 0 bases respectively, with 9 bases between them. CDR3 sequence (DNA): TGTGCCAGCAGACTTTCCAGCTCTGGAAACACCATATATTTT. Translated: CASRLSSSGNTIYF.

The genes are TRBV20-1 and TRBJ1-5; a possible D gene is TRBD1 (6 bases). The CDR3 spans 14 residues. Trimming removed 4 bases from V and 7 bases from J, with 17 bases in between. CDR1 is DFQATT, CDR2 SNEGSKA, per germline (reference sequence). DNA of the CDR3: TGCAGTGCTATGGGCAGGGGACCCGGGCAGCCCCAGCATTTT. The encoded protein is CSAMGRGPGQPQHF.

The rearrangement uses TRBV6-2 or TRBV6-3 and TRBJ1-5; D uncertain. V lost 2 bases and J 3 bases, leaving 11 bases between the germline ends. Germline CDR1 is MNHEY and CDR2 is SVGEGT. The CDR3 has 15 amino acids. The CDR3 coding sequence is TGTGCCAGCAGTTACCTCCGAGGGTCCAATCAGCCCCAGCATTTT. Translating gives CASSYLRGSNQPQHF.

V usage is TRBV11-2 and J usage is TRBJ1-5; D is undetermined. The V gene's germline CDR1 is SGHAT and CDR2 FQNNGV. There are 14 residues in the CDR3. V lost 3 bases and J lost 10, with 16 bases in between. The CDR3 sequence is CASSFEQHNGPQHF. CDR3 sequence (DNA): TGTGCCAGCAGCTTCGAGCAGCACAATGGCCCCCAGCATTTT.

The chain has TRBV19 and TRBJ1-6; the D gene is possibly TRBD1 (5 bases). The CDR3 extends over 16 amino acids. V gave up 0 bases and J gave up 8 bases, with 14 bases separating them. Germline CDR1 reads LNHDA; CDR2 reads SQIVND (reference sequence). The CDR3 DNA reads TGTGCCAGTAGTATAGAAGGGGTCCGCGGCCATTCACCCCTCCACTTT. This sequence encodes CASSIEGVRGHSPLHF.

The chain uses TRBV6-1 and TRBJ1-2; TRBD1 aligns across 8 bases. The CDR3 covers 16 residues. After removal of 3 bases from V and 8 bases from J, the junction contained 14 bases not matched to a gene. CDR1 and CDR2 (germline): MNHNS, SASEGT. The CDR3 loop is CASSDRTGTLLVGYTF. CDR3 nucleotides: TGTGCCAGCAGTGACAGGACAGGGACATTGTTAGTGGGCTACACCTTC.

The chain is built from TRBV20-1 and TRBJ2-1, with TRBD2 matching 9 bases. There are 13 residues in the CDR3. Germline V lookup: CDR1 DFQATT, CDR2 SNEGSKA (reference sequence). The J segment lost 5 bases and the V segment lost 4 bases, leaving 3 bases of the junction unmatched. CDR3 in amino acids: CSAMAGGNNEQFF. Here the CDR3 DNA reads TGCAGTGCTATGGCGGGGGGGAACAATGAGCAGTTCTTC.

This clonotype was observed a handful of times. The rearrangement links TRBV7-6 to TRBJ2-2; the D call may be TRBD1 or TRBD2 (6 bases each). Germline lookup yields CDR1 SGHVS and CDR2 FNYEAQ. The CDR3 contains 13 residues. The ends were cut back, 2 bases at V and 7 bases at J, with 8 bases in the middle. CDR3 sequence: CASSLRGDGELFF. The CDR3 region has the DNA TGTGCCAGCAGCTTAAGGGGGGACGGGGAGCTGTTTTTT.

The gene calls are TRBV10-1 and TRBJ2-5, with 9 bases aligning to TRBD2. The germline V gene encodes CDR1 WNHNN and CDR2 SYGVQD (reference sequence). J was trimmed by 0 bases and V by 3 bases; bases with no gene match: 5. The CDR3 is 16 amino acids. CDR3 protein: CASSDSGGLYQETQYF. CDR3 DNA: TGCGCCAGCAGTGATAGCGGGGGTTTGTACCAAGAGACCCAGTACTTC.